The 10 T cell receptor beta chains below all came from one sample that was sequenced in a study of T cell responses to AZD1222 COVID-19 vaccine. This table comes from immunoSEQ multiplex PCR, and its TCRdb copy is limited to in-frame clones, with some not included. Found here are around 80,000 clones, about four fifths of them singletons; the top ten hold roughly 1.3%. The input for sequencing was peripheral blood, taken 28 days after the second AZD1222 dose. The receptors originated from an adult who received the AZD1222 COVID-19 vaccine.

V gene TRBV5-1 combines with J gene TRBJ2-2, with D maybe TRBD1 (6 bases). CDR3 length: 15 residues. The germline V gene has CDR1 SGHRS and CDR2 YFSETQ. Trimming pared 3 bases from V and 1 base from J, leaving 10 bases between. CDR3 nucleotide sequence: TGCGCCAGCAGCTCGAAACAGGGGAACACCGGGGAGCTGTTTTTT. Amino acids: CASSSKQGNTGELFF.

The J gene is TRBJ1-2, the V gene TRBV28; a weak D match, TRBD1 (5 bases). This CDR3 has 15 amino acids. Looked up from germline, CDR1 is MDHEN and CDR2 is SYDVKM. Trimming shortened V by 2 bases and J by 4 bases, and 14 bases separated the two germline ends. The DNA of the CDR3 is TGTGCCAGCAGTTTAGGTCTGCAGGGATTCTATGGCTACACCTTC. It codes for CASSLGLQGFYGYTF.

The genes are TRBV9 and TRBJ2-2, with D perhaps TRBD1 or TRBD2 (5 bases each). The CDR3 totals 15 residues. The V gene lost 5 bases and the J gene lost 0 bases, with 11 bases spanning the gap. Germline V gene sequence: CDR1 SGDLS, CDR2 YYNGEE. CDR3 loop: CASRGDSANTGELFF. The DNA for the CDR3 is TGTGCCAGCAGGGGAGACAGTGCGAACACCGGGGAGCTGTTTTTT.

V is TRBV6-5 and J is TRBJ2-2, with D unresolved. CDR1 and CDR2 (germline): MNHEY, SVGAGI. V shed 2 bases and J shed 0 bases, with 7 bases lying between them. There are 15 residues in the CDR3. CDR3 in amino acids: CASSYTPANTGELFF. The CDR3 DNA is TGTGCCAGCAGTTACACCCCGGCGAACACCGGGGAGCTGTTTTTT.

The rearrangement joins TRBV7-2 to TRBJ2-1; the match to TRBD2 covers 7 bases. The germline gives CDR1 SGHTA, CDR2 FQGNSA. The CDR3 runs 14 residues. V lost 5 bases, J lost 6 bases, and 7 bases stayed unmatched. As DNA, the CDR3 is TGTGCCAGCAGCCCGGGACTAATCGGCAATGAGCAGTTCTTC. Its protein product is CASSPGLIGNEQFF.

This chain links TRBV14 with TRBJ2-5; TRBD2 matches 8 bases. Trimming removed 1 base from V and 10 bases from J; junction bases left unmatched: 2. In germline, CDR1 is SGHDN, CDR2 FVKESK. This CDR3 comprises 12 residues. The CDR3 protein is CASSQVRGGQYF. As DNA, the CDR3 is TGTGCCAGCAGCCAAGTCCGGGGGGGCCAGTACTTC.

This clone was seen a handful of times. The chain links TRBV7-9 to TRBJ1-2, with D tentatively TRBD1 (5 bases). Germline lookup yields CDR1 SEHNR and CDR2 FQNEAQ (reference sequence). The CDR3 runs 15 residues. Trimming removed 5 bases from V and 4 bases from J, with 17 bases in between. Here the CDR3 DNA reads TGTGCCAGCAGCACCCGACAGAATTTTAGCTATGGCTACACCTTC. This translates into CASSTRQNFSYGYTF.

The chain has TRBV30 and TRBJ2-3, with TRBD2 matching over 13 bases. Germline trimming cut 0 bases from V and 7 bases from J; bases unmatched to any gene: 10. The germline gives CDR1 GTSNPN, CDR2 SVGIG (reference sequence). The length of the CDR3 is 17 residues. The CDR3 sequence is CAWSVSLTSGRVNTQYF. The CDR3 DNA reads as TGTGCCTGGAGTGTATCCCTAACTAGCGGGAGGGTCAATACGCAGTATTTT.

This chain uses TRBV7-3 with TRBJ2-1; tentatively, D is TRBD2 (6 bases). Germline V lookup: CDR1 SGHTA, CDR2 FQGTGA. CDR3 size: 16 residues. The V and J ends lost 5 bases and 5 bases respectively, with 19 bases between them. The CDR3 sequence is CASSQSDAGGNNEQFF. In nucleotides, the CDR3 is TGTGCCAGCAGCCAATCGGACGCCGGGGGAAACAATGAGCAGTTCTTC.

The rearrangement uses TRBV9 and TRBJ2-2; a possible D gene is TRBD1 (6 bases). Germline values: CDR1 SGDLS, CDR2 YYNGEE. The germline V and J ends were trimmed by 4 bases and 0 bases, with 22 bases remaining between them. The CDR3 consists of 19 residues. The CDR3 bases are TGTGCCAGCAGCACCCCAGGGGAGCTGATAACTCCGAACACCGGGGAGCTGTTTTTT. This translates into CASSTPGELITPNTGELFF. The entire variable domain, with the rest obtained from reference TRBV9 and TRBJ2-2, is as follows: DSGVTQTPKHLITATGQRVTLRCSPRSGDLSVYWYQQSLDQGLQFLIQYYNGEERAKGNILERFSAQQFPDLHSELNLSSLELGDSALYFCASSTPGELITPNTGELFFGEGSRLTVL.